The rows below give T cell receptor beta chains drawn from one sample of a study of T cells in Graves' hyperthyroidism and ophthalmopathy. Using its own MiXCR run on the multiplex PCR reads, TCRdb lists one record per CDR3 protein. The data contain about 560,000 distinct CDR3 sequences, around 16% of them singletons. Source material: blood. The receptors originated from a woman aged 25 to 45 with Graves' hyperthyroidism. CDR3s include the opening cysteine and the closing phenylalanine or tryptophan. Fields, in order: CDR3 DNA, CDR3 protein, V gene, D gene, J gene, clone size. D genes are given only for firm matches. Expanded clones get a size class; other rows say once, few or many, or leave the size out.

TGTGCCAGCAGTTTAAGGGGTTTGGAGCAGTACTTC	CASSLRGLEQYF	TRBV28	.	TRBJ2-7	many
TGTGCCTGGTTGGGACTAGCGGGAGGAGGGGAGACCCAGTACTTC	CAWLGLAGGGETQYF	TRBV30	TRBD2	TRBJ2-5	few
TGTGCCAGCAGTTTGGGGGTCGGGAATGAGCAGTTCTTC	CASSLGVGNEQFF	TRBV28	.	TRBJ2-1	many
TGCAGTGCTAGAGATGGGGGGCAGCATGAGCAGTTCTTC	CSARDGGQHEQFF	TRBV20-1	.	TRBJ2-1	many
TGTGCCAGCAGCTTGGAAACCGGGACTTCAACTAGCACAGATACGCAGTATTTT	CASSLETGTSTSTDTQYF	TRBV5-6	.	TRBJ2-3	many
TGTGCCAGCAGCTCGATTGTGGGACTAGCGGACTACAATGAGCAGTTCTTC	CASSSIVGLADYNEQFF	TRBV7-9	TRBD2	TRBJ2-1	few
TGCAGTGCTTGGCGTGGGGGGATTGGGGAGCAGTACTTC	CSAWRGGIGEQYF	TRBV20-1	.	TRBJ2-7	few
TGCGCCAGCAGCAATCCTAGCGGGAGTATCTCCTACGAGCAGTACTTC	CASSNPSGSISYEQYF	TRBV7-3	TRBD2	TRBJ2-7	.
TGTGCCAGCAGCGAGACAGGGGTCTACAATGAGCAGTTCTTC	CASSETGVYNEQFF	TRBV11-2	TRBD1	TRBJ2-1	many
TGTGCCAGCAGCGCCTACTTAGGTGAGCAGTTCTTC	CASSAYLGEQFF	TRBV9	.	TRBJ2-1	.
TGCGCCAGTTCTAGCGGGAGAGAGTACGAGCAGTACTTC	CASSSGREYEQYF	TRBV4-1	TRBD2	TRBJ2-7	few
TGTGCCAGCTCTCCTTATAGCGGGAGTAGAGATACGCAGTATTTT	CASSPYSGSRDTQYF	TRBV18	TRBD2	TRBJ2-3	many
TGTGCCACCAGCAGAGATAAGGGGGTGGGACTAGCGGAATACGAGCAGTACTTC	CATSRDKGVGLAEYEQYF	TRBV15	TRBD2	TRBJ2-7	few
TGTGCCAGCAGTTCTAGCGGGGCTTGGGATACGCAGTATTTT	CASSSSGAWDTQYF	TRBV7-2	TRBD2	TRBJ2-3	many
TGCAGTGCCCAGGAAGCGGGACCTCCTAGGAACGAGCAGTACTTC	CSAQEAGPPRNEQYF	TRBV20-1	TRBD2	TRBJ2-7	many
TGTGCCAGCAGCCCTCAACACGCGGGGGACTCCTACAATGAGCAGTTCTTC	CASSPQHAGDSYNEQFF	TRBV7-8	TRBD2	TRBJ2-1	many
TGTGCCAGCAGCCTCCGGACGGGTCAGAGCTCCTACAATGAGCAGTTCTTC	CASSLRTGQSSYNEQFF	TRBV14	.	TRBJ2-1	few
TGTGCCAGCAGCCAAGACAGGGGGCACTACGAGCAGTACTTC	CASSQDRGHYEQYF	TRBV3-1	TRBD1	TRBJ2-7	many
TGCAGTGCTAGAGGGAAAGCGGGAGCCAACCATGAGCAGTTCTTC	CSARGKAGANHEQFF	TRBV20-1	TRBD2	TRBJ2-1	.
TGTGCCAGCAGCCGTGCAGGACGGGGGGCGCAAGGCTATGGCTACACCTTC	CASSRAGRGAQGYGYTF	TRBV7-2	.	TRBJ1-2	many
TGTGCCAGCAGTCCAAGGGGTCCAACTAATGAAAAACTGTTTTTT	CASSPRGPTNEKLFF	TRBV27	.	TRBJ1-4	many
TGTGCCAGCCGACGGACAGGGGGAAGAGGAAACACCATATATTTT	CASRRTGGRGNTIYF	TRBV5-5	TRBD1	TRBJ1-3	few
TGTGCCTGGACCGGACTAGCGCGGAAGGATACGCAGTATTTT	CAWTGLARKDTQYF	TRBV30	TRBD2	TRBJ2-3	many
TGTGCCTGGCTACCGGGGCTCGCCACAGATACGCAGTATTTT	CAWLPGLATDTQYF	TRBV30	.	TRBJ2-3	many
TGTGCCTGGAGTCCCTGGAATCCGCTCTCACCCCTCCACTTT	CAWSPWNPLSPLHF	TRBV30	.	TRBJ1-6	.
TGTGCCAGCAGCGTAGAGGGGCAGAACACTGAAGCTTCCTTT	CASSVEGQNTEASF	TRBV9	.	TRBJ1-1	.
TGTGCCAGCAGCTTAAGGTCTACCGACCCTAGCACAGATACGCAGTATTTT	CASSLRSTDPSTDTQYF	TRBV7-9	.	TRBJ2-3	few
TGTGCCAGCAGCATCGGACAGGGGGCGAACACCGGGGAGCTGTTTTTT	CASSIGQGANTGELFF	TRBV7-3	TRBD1	TRBJ2-2	few
TGCAGTGCTAGGGCTAGCGGGAGTACAGATACGCAGTATTTT	CSARASGSTDTQYF	TRBV20-1	TRBD2	TRBJ2-3	many
TGTGCCAGCAGCCTACCCAATCTCGGATCCAGAGGGTATGGCTACACCTTC	CASSLPNLGSRGYGYTF	TRBV7-9	.	TRBJ1-2	many
TGCAGCGTTGTCGGTCTACCCCCGACTAACTATGGCTACACCTTC	CSVVGLPPTNYGYTF	TRBV29-1	.	TRBJ1-2	.
TGTGCCAGCAAAGAGACGCACTACGAGCAGTACTTC	CASKETHYEQYF	TRBV11-3	.	TRBJ2-7	many
TGTGCCATCAGTAGGGGTACGGACACTGAAGCTTTCTTT	CAISRGTDTEAFF	TRBV10-3	.	TRBJ1-1	many
TGTGCCAGCAGCATGGGGCCCTCGACCGGGACTACGCATTACGAGCAGTACTTC	CASSMGPSTGTTHYEQYF	TRBV7-3	TRBD2	TRBJ2-7	many
TGCAGTGCTAGGGTCTTATACAATGAGCAGTTCTTC	CSARVLYNEQFF	TRBV20-1	.	TRBJ2-1	.
TGTGCCAGCAGCGCGGGAGAGGAATATGGCTACACCTTC	CASSAGEEYGYTF	TRBV7-4	.	TRBJ1-2	.
TGTGCCAGTAGCTGGGACAGGAACTCCTACGAGCAGTACTTC	CASSWDRNSYEQYF	TRBV19	TRBD1	TRBJ2-7	.
TGTGCCATCAGTGATGGGTCAGGGGGATTCACAGATACGCAGTATTTT	CAISDGSGGFTDTQYF	TRBV10-3	TRBD1	TRBJ2-3	few
TGTGCCAGCAGCTTACCCCGGTCGTCTGGGGCCAACGTCCTGACTTTC	CASSLPRSSGANVLTF	TRBV28	.	TRBJ2-6	few
TGTGCCAGCAGCTTAGCGGACAGGCCGAACACTGAAGCTTTCTTT	CASSLADRPNTEAFF	TRBV7-2	TRBD1	TRBJ1-1	many
TGTGCCAGCAGTAAGGGACTAGCGCAGGATGAGCAGTTCTTC	CASSKGLAQDEQFF	TRBV2	TRBD2	TRBJ2-1	many
TGTGCCAGCAGCTTATGGACTAGCGGACCTAGCTCCTACAATGAGCAGTTCTTC	CASSLWTSGPSSYNEQFF	TRBV11-2	TRBD2	TRBJ2-1	.
TGTGCCAGCAGCCCCCGGACAGGCAGCTACAATGAGCAGTTCTTC	CASSPRTGSYNEQFF	TRBV9	TRBD1	TRBJ2-1	few
TGTGCCTGGCGACAGAGCAATGAGCAGTTCTTC	CAWRQSNEQFF	TRBV30	.	TRBJ2-1	many
TGTGCCAGCAGCTTAGGCGGGGGGAGCCTAAATGAGCAGTTCTTC	CASSLGGGSLNEQFF	TRBV7-9	TRBD2	TRBJ2-1	many
TGTGCCAGCAGTTTATCGGGGGGGGTTTCCGGTGGCTACACCTTC	CASSLSGGVSGGYTF	TRBV28	.	TRBJ1-2	many
TGTGCCAGCAGTGACCTAGTACTAGCGGAAATCCACAATGAGCAGTTCTTC	CASSDLVLAEIHNEQFF	TRBV6-1	TRBD2	TRBJ2-1	.
TGTGCCAGTATTTCAGGGGTCGGCCTGAACACTGAAGCTTTCTTT	CASISGVGLNTEAFF	TRBV19	.	TRBJ1-1	many